This T cell receptor beta chain is from a study of cytomegalovirus exposure and HLA in healthy donors. As for the study in general: Unique TCRs numbering roughly 80 million, obtained from HLA-typed donors, made up an early data release.

The PCR ran on 60 Vbeta and 13 Jbeta primers. Assay used: immunoSEQ multiplex PCR; TCRdb lists only in-frame clones, some missing. The sample shows 100,000 to 150,000 clones, around 80% of them seen only once. This CDR3 has 15 amino acids. Germline CDR1 reads SGHNT; CDR2 reads YYREEE (reference sequence). V was clipped by 3 bases and J by 9 bases; unmatched bases: 9. General study points: In vitro work confirmed that three CMV-associated chains recognize CMV antigens.

Healthy bone marrow donors made up the donors. There are a few counts of this clone. Its antigen is unknown. The sequencing input was PBMCs. The chain recombines TRBV5-4 with TRBJ1-6; 7 bases match TRBD1. This TCR was recovered from a man younger than 35 in good health and CMV-seronegative. CDR3: CASSSGTVLGSPLHF. In DNA, the CDR3 is TGTGCCAGCAGCTCCGGGACAGTCCTCGGTTCACCCCTCCACTTT.